Presented here are 24 T cell receptor beta chains from one specimen sequenced in a study of long-term antiretroviral therapy in people with HIV. They ran version v3.0 of the immunoSEQ assay at survey level. Assay used: immunoSEQ multiplex PCR; TCRdb lists only in-frame clones, some missing. The sample has 30,000 to 40,000 clones; about four fifths are singletons. Sequencing was performed on unsorted PBMCs, taken 1.9 years after starting antiretroviral therapy. These receptor sequences come from a young man with HIV.

This clone was observed a few times. V gene TRBV7-9 combines with J gene TRBJ2-2; possibly TRBD1 for D (6 bases). V dropped 5 bases and J dropped 0 bases, with 10 bases sitting between them. The length of the CDR3 is 15 residues. Per the germline V gene, CDR1 is SEHNR and CDR2 is FQNEAQ (reference sequence). The CDR3, as DNA: TGTGCCAGCAGCCCCGGGACACCGAACACCGGGGAGCTGTTTTTT. Its protein product is CASSPGTPNTGELFF.

J is TRBJ1-5 and V is TRBV7-2, with a possible D match to TRBD1 (5 bases). Germline V CDR1 and CDR2: SGHTA, FQGNSA. CDR3 length: 14 residues. V was cut by 8 bases and J by 4 bases, with 15 bases left in between. Here the CDR3 reads CASFKPGPNQPQHF. CDR3 bases: TGTGCCAGCTTCAAGCCGGGGCCGAATCAGCCCCAGCATTTT. Full variable domain (rest looked up from reference TRBV7-2 and TRBJ1-5): GAGVSQSPSNKVTEKGKDVELRCDPISGHTALYWYRQSLGQGLEFLIYFQGNSAPDKSGLPSDRFSAERTGGSVSTLTIQRTQQEDSAVYLCASFKPGPNQPQHFGDGTRLSIL.

J is TRBJ2-3 and V is TRBV5-1, with D unresolved. CDR1 and CDR2 (germline): SGHRS, YFSETQ. The germline V and J ends were trimmed by 0 bases and 3 bases, with 14 bases remaining between them. The CDR3 sequence is 16 residues long. CDR3: CASSLGKGFGTDTQYF. Here the CDR3 DNA reads TGCGCCAGCAGCTTGGGGAAGGGATTTGGTACAGATACGCAGTATTTT.

This clone occurred a few times. This rearrangement joins TRBV6-1 to TRBJ1-2; tentative D call: TRBD1 (5 bases). This CDR3 comprises 13 residues. Germline V gene sequence: CDR1 MNHNS, CDR2 SASEGT. The V end lost 3 bases, the J end lost 4 bases, and 9 bases lay between the germline ends. The CDR3 reads CASSEGQTYGYTF. Here the CDR3 DNA reads TGTGCCAGCAGTGAGGGGCAAACCTATGGCTACACCTTC.

In DNA form, the CDR3 reads TGTGCCAGCAGCTTCAAAAATCAGGGGGGGGAGACCCAGTACTTC. Residues: CASSFKNQGGETQYF. This chain joins TRBV5-4 and TRBJ2-5; either TRBD1 or TRBD2 may fit D (7 bases each). Germline lookup yields CDR1 SGHNT and CDR2 YYREEE (reference sequence). The CDR3 covers 15 residues. Trimming removed 2 bases at V and 5 bases at J, with 16 bases between. The variable domain in full, completed from reference TRBV5-4 and TRBJ2-5, reads ETGVTQSPTHLIKTRGQQVTLRCSSQSGHNTVSWYQQALGQGPQFIFQYYREEENGRGNFPPRFSGLQFPNYSSELNVNALELDDSALYLCASSFKNQGGETQYFGPGTRLLVL.

The rearrangement joins TRBV28 to TRBJ2-5, with 7 bases identical to TRBD1. The CDR3 extends over 14 amino acids. The junction had 8 bases not matched to a gene; V was cut back by 4 bases and J by 6 bases. From germline, CDR1 is MDHEN and CDR2 SYDVKM. CDR3 in DNA: TGTGCCAGCAGTTATACAGGGGTATGGAAGACCCAGTACTTC. It codes for CASSYTGVWKTQYF. Full variable domain (rest looked up from reference TRBV28 and TRBJ2-5): DVKVTQSSRYLVKRTGEKVFLECVQDMDHENMFWYRQDPGLGLRLIYFSYDVKMKEKGDIPEGYSVSREKKERFSLILESASTNQTSMYLCASSYTGVWKTQYFGPGTRLLVL.

V and J are TRBV2 and TRBJ2-7; 8 bases match TRBD1. The CDR3 consists of 14 residues. Germline CDR1 and CDR2: SNHLY and FYNNEI. V shed 8 bases and J 2 bases; nucleotides not matched to a gene: 8. CDR3 in DNA: TGTGCCAGCGGACTGGGGACAGGTCCCTACGAGCAGTACTTC. Translation gives CASGLGTGPYEQYF.

This chain's CDR3 is CASSIYTGTRSETQYF. Here the CDR3 DNA reads TGTGCCAGCAGCATATACACCGGGACTAGGAGCGAGACCCAGTACTTC. The chain employs TRBV14 and TRBJ2-5; 8 bases align to TRBD2. The germline V gene has CDR1 SGHDN and CDR2 FVKESK. The CDR3 extends over 16 amino acids. The J segment lost 5 bases and the V segment lost 5 bases, leaving 13 bases of the junction unmatched.

V and J are TRBV27 and TRBJ2-3; D possibly corresponds to TRBD1 (6 bases). CDR3 length equals 16 residues. Germline V gene lookup returns CDR1 MNHEY and CDR2 SMNVEV (reference sequence). The V and J ends lost 3 bases and 0 bases respectively, with 13 bases between them. CDR3 DNA: TGTGCCAGCAGTTTGGTGACAGGACCAAGCACAGATACGCAGTATTTT. Its translation: CASSLVTGPSTDTQYF.

DNA of the CDR3: TGCGCCAGCAGCTTGGCAGGGATTAATCGTTCACCCCTCCACTTT. Protein product: CASSLAGINRSPLHF. The gene calls are TRBV5-1 and TRBJ1-6; possible D gene TRBD1, 5 bases. The CDR3 extends over 15 amino acids. Trimming took off 0 bases at V and 9 bases at J, with 13 bases between the two ends. Germline V CDR1 and CDR2: SGHRS, YFSETQ.

The table lists this clone with a count of one. The chain is built from TRBV19 and TRBJ2-2; 8 nucleotides agree with TRBD2. After removal of 2 bases from V and 7 bases from J, the junction contained 9 bases not matched to a gene. CDR3 size: 16 residues. Per germline, CDR1 LNHDA and CDR2 SQIVND (reference sequence). The CDR3 DNA is TGTGCCAGTAGTATATGGCGGGGGGCTGTTGGCGGGGAGCTGTTTTTT. It codes for CASSIWRGAVGGELFF.

In its sample, this clone was seen a few times. V and J are TRBV11-2 and TRBJ1-4; tentatively, D is TRBD1 (5 bases). V was clipped by 1 base and J by 7 bases, with 16 bases between them. The germline V gene encodes CDR1 SGHAT and CDR2 FQNNGV. The CDR3 loop spans 16 amino acids. CDR3 bases: TGTGCCAGCAGCTTAGGGGGAGCAGGGAGGAGTGAAAAACTGTTTTTT. Translation gives CASSLGGAGRSEKLFF.

The chain employs TRBV7-3 and TRBJ1-1; the match to TRBD1 covers 12 bases. Trimming cost V 5 bases and J 7 bases; bases outside gene matches: 11. CDR3 length equals 16 residues. CDR1 is SGHTA and CDR2 is FQGTGA in the germline V gene. CDR3 in amino acids: CASSGTGGPQWNEAFF. Written as DNA, the CDR3 is TGTGCCAGCAGCGGGACAGGGGGCCCACAATGGAATGAAGCTTTCTTT.

The V gene is TRBV30, the J gene TRBJ2-6; no reliable D call. The germline V gene encodes CDR1 GTSNPN and CDR2 SVGIG (reference sequence). The ends were cut back, 5 bases at V and 4 bases at J, with 9 bases in the middle. The CDR3 consists of 13 residues. The CDR3 loop reads CAWAWSGANVLTF. The CDR3 coding sequence is TGTGCCTGGGCTTGGTCCGGGGCCAACGTCCTGACTTTC. The full variable domain, with the rest looked up from reference TRBV30 and TRBJ2-6, is SQTIHQWPATLVQPVGSPLSLECTVEGTSNPNLYWYRQAAGRGLQLLFYSVGIGQISSEVPQNLSASRPQDRQFILSSKKLLLSDSGFYLCAWAWSGANVLTFGAGSRLTVL.

This clone has just a few counts. The genes are TRBV6-5 and TRBJ2-7, with D uncertain. CDR1 MNHEY and CDR2 SVGAGI come from the germline V gene. CDR3 length: 14 amino acids. Deletions cut 0 bases from V and 3 bases from J, with 9 bases between. The chain's CDR3 is CASSYSWRGYEQYF. The DNA for the CDR3 is TGTGCCAGCAGTTACTCGTGGAGAGGCTACGAGCAGTACTTC.

The chain carries TRBV5-6 and TRBJ2-2; 7 bases fit TRBD1. The CDR3 covers 15 residues. The germline V gene encodes CDR1 SGHDT and CDR2 YYEEEE. V shed 0 bases, J shed 6 bases, and the junction held 5 bases outside the gene matches. CDR3 sequence: CASSLARQGAGELFF. The CDR3 DNA sequence: TGTGCCAGCAGCTTGGCCCGGCAGGGGGCCGGGGAGCTGTTTTTT.

This clone occurred once. The chain recombines TRBV6-1 with TRBJ2-7; 9 bases are shared with TRBD1. Germline CDR1 is MNHNS and CDR2 is SASEGT. The J segment lost 6 bases and the V segment lost 4 bases, leaving 4 bases of the junction unmatched. The CDR3 totals 13 residues. The CDR3 is CASSGTGVGEQYV. DNA of the CDR3: TGTGCCAGCAGTGGGACAGGGGTGGGCGAGCAGTACGTC.

A single count supports this clone. The chain recombines TRBV6-1 with TRBJ2-7; 10 nucleotides agree with TRBD2. The V gene's germline CDR1 is MNHNS and CDR2 SASEGT. The V segment lost 4 bases and the J segment 3 bases; nucleotides outside the gene matches: 3. The CDR3 totals 14 residues. The chain's CDR3 is CASSGGTSVYEQYF. In DNA, the CDR3 is TGTGCCAGCAGTGGCGGGACTAGCGTCTACGAGCAGTACTTC.

The genes are TRBV5-1 and TRBJ1-1; D is unclear. Per germline, CDR1 SGHRS and CDR2 YFSETQ. There are 14 residues in the CDR3. Trimming took 0 bases from V and 1 from J, leaving 7 bases between them. This chain's CDR3 is CASSLVGGNTEAFF. The CDR3 bases are TGCGCCAGCAGCTTGGTGGGCGGGAACACTGAAGCTTTCTTT.

The chain joins TRBV9 to TRBJ1-1; D might be TRBD1 (6 bases). The CDR3 has 13 amino acids. Trimming took off 2 bases at V and 8 bases at J, with 13 bases between the two ends. The germline V gene encodes CDR1 SGDLS and CDR2 YYNGEE. CDR3 sequence (DNA): TGTGCCAGCAGCGTGGGCATTGGGACAGAAGCTTTCTTT. Translation gives CASSVGIGTEAFF.

The chain has TRBV6-5 and TRBJ2-3; the D gene is possibly TRBD2 (6 bases). In germline, CDR1 is MNHEY, CDR2 SVGAGI. The CDR3 extends over 13 amino acids. V lost 6 bases and J lost 2, with 9 bases in between. Here the CDR3 DNA reads TGTGCCAGCAGATGGGGGGTCACAGATACGCAGTATTTT. Translation gives CASRWGVTDTQYF.

The chain recombines TRBV6-1 with TRBJ1-1, with 7 bases lining up with TRBD1. CDR3 length equals 13 residues. Losses at the gene ends were 4 bases for V and 4 bases for J; bases not matched to a gene: 3. CDR1 is MNHNS, CDR2 SASEGT, per germline. The CDR3 sequence: CASSGYRGTEAFF. CDR3 coding DNA: TGTGCCAGCAGTGGATACAGGGGCACTGAAGCTTTCTTT.

The V gene is TRBV6-1, the J gene TRBJ2-7; maybe TRBD1 (5 bases). Per germline, CDR1 MNHNS and CDR2 SASEGT. Trimming took off 7 bases at V and 4 bases at J, with 17 bases between the two ends. CDR3 length equals 14 residues. The CDR3 here is CASTRDLAVYEQYV. The DNA for the CDR3 is TGTGCCAGCACCAGGGATTTGGCTGTGTACGAGCAGTACGTC.

The gene calls are TRBV5-6 and TRBJ2-5; possibly TRBD1 for D (6 bases). V lost 4 bases, J lost 4 bases, and 11 bases lay in between. In germline, CDR1 is SGHDT, CDR2 YYEEEE. This CDR3 contains 13 residues. CDR3 loop: CASSADRRETQYF. The DNA of the CDR3 is TGTGCCAGCAGCGCTGACAGGCGAGAGACCCAGTACTTC.